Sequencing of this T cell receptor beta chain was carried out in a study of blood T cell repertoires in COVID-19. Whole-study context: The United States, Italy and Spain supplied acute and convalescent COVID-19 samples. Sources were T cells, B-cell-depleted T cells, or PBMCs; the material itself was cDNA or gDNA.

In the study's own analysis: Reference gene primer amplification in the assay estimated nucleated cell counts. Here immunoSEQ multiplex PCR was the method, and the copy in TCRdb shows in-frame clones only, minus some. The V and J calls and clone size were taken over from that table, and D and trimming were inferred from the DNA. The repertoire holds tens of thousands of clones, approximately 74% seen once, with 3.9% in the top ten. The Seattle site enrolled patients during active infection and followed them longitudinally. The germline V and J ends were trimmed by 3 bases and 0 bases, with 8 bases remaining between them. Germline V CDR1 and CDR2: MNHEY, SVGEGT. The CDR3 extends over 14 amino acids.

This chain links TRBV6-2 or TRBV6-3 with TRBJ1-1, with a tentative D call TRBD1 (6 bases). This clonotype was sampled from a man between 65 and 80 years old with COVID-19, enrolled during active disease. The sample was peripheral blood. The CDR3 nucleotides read TGTGCCAGCAGTTATGGGGGCATGAACACTGAAGCTTTCTTT. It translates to CASSYGGMNTEAFF.